A single sample gave rise to the 21 T cell receptor beta chains below, sequenced in a study of shared clonotypes between healthy human individuals. The repertoire was sequenced with immunoSEQ multiplex PCR; TCRdb's copy has only in-frame clones and lacks some. The data show under 700,000 clones, 95% seen once. Naive CD8 cells lacked CD45RO, underwent positive selection for CCR7 and left out terminally differentiated effector memory CD45RA+ cells. Sequencing used naive CD8+ T cells sorted from blood. All receptors derive from a woman in her thirties in good health.

The CDR3 here is CASSYLREQYF. The CDR3 nucleotides are TGTGCCAGCAGTTACCTCCGGGAGCAGTACTTC. The chain is built from TRBV6-5 and TRBJ2-7, with D hard to call. The length of the CDR3 is 11 residues. Germline CDR1 reads MNHEY; CDR2 reads SVGAGI. The ends were cut back, 2 bases at V and 7 bases at J, with 6 bases in the middle.

The J gene is TRBJ1-6, the V gene TRBV28; 7 nucleotides match TRBD1. Germline CDR1 MDHEN, CDR2 SYDVKM. The CDR3 sequence is 16 residues long. The trim removed 7 bases at V and 1 base at J, leaving 7 bases unmatched. CDR3 coding DNA: TGTGCCAGCACCGACAGGGATACATCCTATAATTCACCCCTCCACTTT. It specifies CASTDRDTSYNSPLHF.

The V gene is TRBV4-1, the J gene TRBJ1-2; 7 bases fit TRBD1. The length of the CDR3 is 13 residues. Germline lookup yields CDR1 MGHRA and CDR2 YSYEKL. With 1 base clipped from V and 10 bases from J, the junction kept 6 bases outside the gene matches. The CDR3 coding sequence is TGCGCCAGCAGCCAAGTTGGGACAGTGGTCTACACCTTC. Protein product: CASSQVGTVVYTF.

The rearrangement joins TRBV19 to TRBJ2-1, with TRBD2 matching over 8 bases. J lost 8 bases, V lost 3 bases, and 12 bases had no gene match. This CDR3 comprises 16 residues. Germline assignment: CDR1 LNHDA and CDR2 SQIVND (reference sequence). This chain's CDR3 is CASSILTGGPFYEQFF. The CDR3 DNA sequence: TGTGCCAGTAGTATCCTAACGGGAGGGCCGTTTTATGAGCAGTTCTTC.

This chain connects TRBV2 to TRBJ1-5; D is unresolved. CDR1 and CDR2 from the germline V gene are SNHLY and FYNNEI. The V end was cut by 1 base, the J end by 8 bases, with 6 bases between. CDR3 length: 12 amino acids. The CDR3 region is CASSEDLKPQHF. CDR3 coding DNA: TGTGCCAGCAGTGAAGACCTTAAGCCCCAGCATTTT.

V and J are TRBV4-1 and TRBJ1-1; TRBD1 aligns across 7 bases. V trimming: 4 bases; J trimming: 4 bases; junction bases outside the gene matches: 6. Per germline, CDR1 MGHRA and CDR2 YSYEKL. This CDR3 has 14 amino acids. CDR3 in amino acids: CASSPPDRATEAFF. The CDR3, as DNA: TGCGCCAGCAGCCCTCCCGACAGGGCCACTGAAGCTTTCTTT.

V and J are TRBV27 and TRBJ2-7, with D possibly matching TRBD2 (5 bases). Germline V gives CDR1 MNHEY, CDR2 SMNVEV (reference sequence). This CDR3 is built from 14 residues. Between the trimmed V and J ends, which lost 0 bases and 3 bases, there was a span of 9 bases. The CDR3 bases are TGTGCCAGCAGTTTATCTGCGGGTAACTACGAGCAGTACTTC. It encodes CASSLSAGNYEQYF.

V and J are TRBV27 and TRBJ2-7, with D possibly being TRBD1 (8 bases). The CDR3 has 14 amino acids. V shed 5 bases and J shed 3 bases, with 14 bases lying between them. CDR1 is MNHEY, CDR2 SMNVEV, per germline (reference sequence). Written as DNA, the CDR3 is TGTGCCAGCAGTGCGGGGGACAGGAACTACGAGCAGTACTTC. Encoded protein: CASSAGDRNYEQYF.

This clone was counted once. The chain has TRBV4-1 and TRBJ2-2; no clear D. Germline V lookup: CDR1 MGHRA, CDR2 YSYEKL. There are 17 residues in the CDR3. V was pared by 1 base and J by 6 bases, with 18 bases between. The CDR3 sequence is CASSQGGRAVTSGELFF. CDR3 DNA sequence: TGCGCCAGCAGCCAAGGTGGTAGGGCAGTTACCTCCGGGGAGCTGTTTTTT.

This clone has just one count. The chain carries TRBV6-1 and TRBJ2-7; 7 bases are shared with TRBD2. This CDR3 has 14 amino acids. Trimming at V came to 6 bases and at J to 4 bases, leaving 9 bases not matched to a gene. Germline CDR1 MNHNS, CDR2 SASEGT. This CDR3 reads CASRGPGLQYEQYF. In nucleotides, the CDR3 is TGTGCCAGCAGGGGACCGGGACTACAATACGAGCAGTACTTC.

The chain carries TRBV11-1 and TRBJ1-4; TRBD1 matches 9 bases. CDR3 length equals 12 residues. Losses at the gene ends were 6 bases for V and 12 bases for J; bases not matched to a gene: 5. Germline CDR1 reads SGHAT; CDR2 reads FQDESV (reference sequence). The CDR3 loop is CASSGQGIELFF. CDR3 bases: TGTGCCAGCAGTGGACAGGGGATTGAACTGTTTTTT.

This chain uses TRBV30 with TRBJ2-7; possible D gene TRBD2, 5 bases. Germline CDR1 GTSNPN, CDR2 SVGIG (reference sequence). The CDR3 length is 12 residues. V lost 4 bases, J lost 3 bases, and 10 bases lay in between. CDR3 DNA sequence: TGTGCCTGGAACGCCGGGATCTACGAGCAGTACTTC. It specifies CAWNAGIYEQYF.

As for this clone: Other DNA sequences within the sample encode an identical CDR3. DNA of the CDR3: TGTGCCAGTAGTATAGGTCGTGAGCAGTACTTC. Protein product: CASSIGREQYF. The J gene is TRBJ2-7, the V gene TRBV19; D gene uncertain. The germline CDR1 and CDR2 sequences are LNHDA and SQIVND (reference sequence). The ends were cut back, 1 base at V and 7 bases at J, with 5 bases in the middle. The CDR3 consists of 11 residues.

The rearrangement joins TRBV29-1 to TRBJ2-7, with 9 bases identical to TRBD1. Germline CDR1 and CDR2: SQVTM and ANQGSEA. The CDR3 extends over 13 amino acids. After removal of 3 bases from V and 5 bases from J, the junction contained 5 bases not matched to a gene. CDR3 DNA: TGCAGCGTTGAGGGGGACAGGGCCCACGAGCAGTACTTC. Translating gives CSVEGDRAHEQYF.

The V gene is TRBV19, the J gene TRBJ2-4; possibly TRBD1 for D (6 bases). Germline CDR1 and CDR2: LNHDA and SQIVND (reference sequence). V was shortened by 2 bases and J by 1 base, with 12 bases between the two germline ends. This CDR3 is 16 amino acids long. The CDR3: CASSIWFRGAKNIQYF. The CDR3 DNA is TGTGCCAGTAGTATATGGTTCAGGGGTGCCAAAAACATTCAGTACTTC.

This chain links TRBV19 with TRBJ1-4, with D unclear. Germline loops: CDR1 LNHDA, CDR2 SQIVND (reference sequence). V lost 7 bases and J 0 bases, leaving 9 bases between the germline ends. This CDR3 is 14 amino acids long. The CDR3 DNA sequence: TGTGCCAGTACCCAGATAGCAACTAATGAAAAACTGTTTTTT. As protein: CASTQIATNEKLFF. The whole variable domain, filled in from reference TRBV19 and TRBJ1-4, reads DGGITQSPKYLFRKEGQNVTLSCEQNLNHDAMYWYRQDPGQGLRLIYYSQIVNDFQKGDIAEGYSVSREKKESFPLTVTSAQKNPTAFYLCASTQIATNEKLFFGSGTQLSVL.

This chain's CDR3 is CASSYVLGRTGELFF. The CDR3 coding sequence is TGTGCCAGCAGTTACGTGCTAGGGCGGACCGGGGAGCTGTTTTTT. V gene TRBV6-6 combines with J gene TRBJ2-2; D ambiguous. Germline V gene sequence: CDR1 MNHNY, CDR2 SVGAGI (reference sequence). This CDR3 contains 15 residues. The V gene lost 2 bases and the J gene lost 5 bases, with 12 bases spanning the gap.

V and J are TRBV28 and TRBJ2-7, with D perhaps matching TRBD1 or TRBD2 (6 bases each). CDR1 and CDR2 (germline): MDHEN, SYDVKM. This CDR3 region has 17 residues. V was cut by 6 bases and J by 1 base, with 22 bases left in between. The CDR3 here is CASRPGGRTLESYEQYF. For the CDR3, the DNA is TGTGCCAGCAGACCCGGGGGCCGCACGTTGGAATCCTACGAGCAGTACTTC.

The chain has TRBV11-2 and TRBJ2-3, with D uncertain. Trimming removed 3 bases from V and 2 bases from J, with 6 bases in between. This CDR3 spans 13 amino acids. Germline assignment: CDR1 SGHAT and CDR2 FQNNGV. Here the CDR3 reads CASSFTLTDTQYF. For the CDR3, the DNA is TGTGCCAGCAGCTTCACCCTCACAGATACGCAGTATTTT.

Note on this clone: Other DNA sequences of this sample code for an identical CDR3. The rearrangement uses TRBV27 and TRBJ2-3, with 10 bases matching TRBD2. Per germline, CDR1 MNHEY and CDR2 SMNVEV (reference sequence). This CDR3 is 16 amino acids long. V lost 1 base to trimming and J lost 4 bases; unmatched junction nucleotides: 5. CDR3 sequence: CASSLLLAGGSDTQYF. The CDR3 DNA reads as TGTGCCAGCAGTTTATTGTTAGCGGGAGGTTCAGATACGCAGTATTTT.

The CDR3 here is CASSIPGQGTGELFF. CDR3 DNA: TGTGCCAGTAGTATTCCGGGACAGGGGACCGGGGAGCTGTTTTTT. The chain couples TRBV19 to TRBJ2-2, with 10 nucleotides matching TRBD1. Germline lookup yields CDR1 LNHDA and CDR2 SQIVND (reference sequence). The CDR3 has 15 residues. V shed 3 bases and J 5 bases; nucleotides not matched to a gene: 3.